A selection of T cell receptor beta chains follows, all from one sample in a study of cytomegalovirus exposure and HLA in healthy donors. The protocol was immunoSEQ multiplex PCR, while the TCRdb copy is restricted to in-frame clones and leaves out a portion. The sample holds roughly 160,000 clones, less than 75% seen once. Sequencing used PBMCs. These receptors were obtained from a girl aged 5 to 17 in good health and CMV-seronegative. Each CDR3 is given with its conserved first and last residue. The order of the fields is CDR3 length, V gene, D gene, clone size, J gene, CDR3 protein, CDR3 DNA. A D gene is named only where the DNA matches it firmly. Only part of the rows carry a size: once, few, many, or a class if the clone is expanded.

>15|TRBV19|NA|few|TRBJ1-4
CASSSHSGINEKLFF
TGTGCCAGTAGTAGCCATAGCGGGATTAATGAAAAACTGTTTTTT
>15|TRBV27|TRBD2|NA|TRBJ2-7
CASRWGGEGSYEQYF
TGTGCCAGCAGATGGGGAGGGGAGGGATCCTACGAGCAGTACTTC
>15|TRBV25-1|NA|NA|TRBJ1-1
CASSEFTTESSEAFF
TGTGCCAGCAGTGAATTCACCACAGAATCCTCTGAAGCTTTCTTT
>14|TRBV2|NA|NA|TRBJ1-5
CASLFLPGNQPQHF
TGTGCCAGCCTATTTCTGCCTGGCAATCAGCCCCAGCATTTT
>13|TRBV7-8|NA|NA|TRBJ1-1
CASSAPVNTEAFF
TGTGCCAGCAGCGCCCCGGTTAACACTGAAGCTTTCTTT
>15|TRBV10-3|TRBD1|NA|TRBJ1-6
CAISERQGSDSPLHF
TGTGCCATCAGTGAGAGACAGGGGTCGGATTCACCCCTCCACTTT
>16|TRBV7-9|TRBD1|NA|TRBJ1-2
CASSLGETGAPRGYTF
TGTGCCAGCAGCTTGGGGGAGACAGGGGCCCCCCGTGGCTACACCTTC
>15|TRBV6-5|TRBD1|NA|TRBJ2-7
CASSYFLTGLYEQYF
TGTGCCAGCAGTTACTTCTTGACAGGGTTATACGAGCAGTACTTC
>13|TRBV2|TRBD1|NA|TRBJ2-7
CASSETGAYEQYF
TGTGCCAGCAGTGAGACAGGGGCCTACGAGCAGTACTTC
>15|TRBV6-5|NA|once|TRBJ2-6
CASRRPGYGANVLTF
TGTGCCAGCAGGAGACCAGGGTATGGGGCCAACGTCCTGACTTTC
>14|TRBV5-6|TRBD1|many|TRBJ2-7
CASSLGQGRYEQYF
TGTGCCAGCAGCTTGGGACAGGGGCGATACGAGCAGTACTTC
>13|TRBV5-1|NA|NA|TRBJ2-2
CAGGEGGTGELFF
TGCGCCGGCGGGGAAGGTGGGACCGGGGAGCTGTTTTTT
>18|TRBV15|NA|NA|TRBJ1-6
CATSRGATGLRRNSPLHF
TGTGCCACCAGCAGAGGCGCGACAGGCCTTCGACGGAATTCACCCCTCCACTTT
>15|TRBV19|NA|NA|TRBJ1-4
CASGPLSFFNEKLFF
TGTGCCAGCGGTCCTTTGTCCTTCTTCAATGAAAAACTGTTTTTT